The rows below give T cell receptor beta chains drawn from one sample of a study of cytomegalovirus exposure and HLA in healthy donors. TCRdb's copy holds only in-frame clones and misses some; the assay was immunoSEQ multiplex PCR. The table lists 90,000 to 100,000 clones, with around 3.4% in the top ten. Sequences were obtained from PBMCs. These receptor sequences come from a woman aged 25-40 years in good health and CMV-seronegative. CDR3s include the opening cysteine and the closing phenylalanine or tryptophan. Fields, in order: D gene, J gene, V gene, CDR3 protein, CDR3 DNA. D genes are given only for firm matches.

d_gene: NA
j_gene: TRBJ1-1
v_gene: TRBV21-1
CDR3aa: CASSKALGAAEAFF
CDR3nt: TGTGCCAGCAGCAAAGCGCTGGGGGCCGCTGAAGCTTTCTTT

d_gene: TRBD2
j_gene: TRBJ2-1
v_gene: TRBV19
CDR3aa: CASTGTSDHNEQFF
CDR3nt: TGTGCCAGTACCGGGACTAGCGACCACAATGAGCAGTTCTTC

d_gene: NA
j_gene: TRBJ2-2
v_gene: TRBV15
CDR3aa: CATSRGETGELFF
CDR3nt: TGTGCCACCAGCAGAGGAGAAACCGGGGAGCTGTTTTTT

d_gene: TRBD1
j_gene: TRBJ1-5
v_gene: TRBV27
CDR3aa: CASSLNRQGAQHF
CDR3nt: TGTGCCAGCAGTCTCAACAGACAGGGGGCCCAGCATTTT

d_gene: NA
j_gene: TRBJ2-7
v_gene: TRBV6-5
CDR3aa: CASSSPVVGYEQYF
CDR3nt: TGTGCCAGCAGTTCACCCGTGGTCGGCTACGAGCAGTACTTC

d_gene: NA
j_gene: TRBJ1-5
v_gene: TRBV28
CDR3aa: CASSSLTRNSNQPQHF
CDR3nt: TGTGCCAGCAGCAGCCTCACGCGGAATAGCAATCAGCCCCAGCATTTT

d_gene: TRBD2
j_gene: TRBJ2-3
v_gene: TRBV29-1
CDR3aa: CSVVTSGGATDTQYF
CDR3nt: TGCAGCGTTGTTACTAGCGGGGGGGCCACAGATACGCAGTATTTT

d_gene: NA
j_gene: TRBJ2-7
v_gene: TRBV14
CDR3aa: CASSQVASAEQYF
CDR3nt: TGTGCCAGCAGCCAAGTGGCTAGCGCCGAGCAGTACTTC

d_gene: TRBD1
j_gene: TRBJ1-4
v_gene: TRBV2
CDR3aa: CASTHGDRTRHRLFF
CDR3nt: TGTGCCAGCACCCACGGGGACAGGACCCGTCATAGGCTGTTTTTT

d_gene: NA
j_gene: TRBJ2-4
v_gene: TRBV7-9
CDR3aa: CASSLASGAKNIQYF
CDR3nt: TGTGCCAGCAGCTTAGCGTCAGGAGCCAAAAACATTCAGTACTTC

d_gene: NA
j_gene: TRBJ2-7
v_gene: TRBV10-3
CDR3aa: CAISEDGQSGTYEQYF
CDR3nt: TGTGCCATCAGTGAGGATGGACAGTCTGGGACCTACGAGCAGTACTTC

d_gene: NA
j_gene: TRBJ1-1
v_gene: TRBV6-1
CDR3aa: CASSPTGNTEAFF
CDR3nt: TGTGCCAGCAGTCCGACAGGGAACACTGAAGCTTTCTTT

d_gene: TRBD1
j_gene: TRBJ1-4
v_gene: TRBV7-9
CDR3aa: CASSPPGTGNEKLFF
CDR3nt: TGTGCCAGCAGCCCCCCCGGGACAGGGAATGAAAAACTGTTTTTT

d_gene: NA
j_gene: TRBJ2-7
v_gene: TRBV29-1
CDR3aa: CSVESTGEQYF
CDR3nt: TGCAGCGTTGAAAGTACTGGCGAGCAGTACTTC

d_gene: TRBD1
j_gene: TRBJ2-7
v_gene: TRBV5-4
CDR3aa: CASSRTGGDYEQYF
CDR3nt: TGTGCCAGCAGCCGGACAGGGGGCGACTACGAGCAGTACTTC

d_gene: TRBD2
j_gene: TRBJ2-7
v_gene: TRBV27
CDR3aa: CASRGVGAGVKGQYF
CDR3nt: TGTGCCAGCAGGGGGGTAGGAGCGGGAGTTAAGGGGCAGTACTTC

d_gene: NA
j_gene: TRBJ2-5
v_gene: TRBV27
CDR3aa: CASSLTAPSGDQETQYF
CDR3nt: TGTGCCAGCAGTTTAACGGCCCCTTCCGGGGACCAAGAGACCCAGTACTTC